Listed here are 23 T cell receptor beta chains from one sample, sequenced in a study of blood T cell repertoires in COVID-19. TCRdb keeps only in-frame clones here, not all; method: immunoSEQ multiplex PCR. Among around 460,000 clones listed, approximately 90% were seen once. Sequenced: peripheral blood. The source is a man younger than 35 with COVID-19, enrolled during active disease.

The rearrangement uses TRBV7-9 and TRBJ2-7; D may be TRBD1 (6 bases). The germline V gene has CDR1 SEHNR and CDR2 FQNEAQ (reference sequence). Trimming left V 0 bases short and J 2 bases short, with 11 bases between. The CDR3 is 15 residues long. The CDR3 sequence is CASSLAGAPAYEQYF. The CDR3 region has the DNA TGTGCCAGCAGCTTAGCGGGGGCCCCCGCCTACGAGCAGTACTTC.

The genes are TRBV6-5 and TRBJ2-7; 8 nucleotides match TRBD1. In germline, CDR1 is MNHEY, CDR2 SVGAGI. The CDR3 length is 11 residues. The V and J ends lost 4 bases and 12 bases, in that order; junction bases with no gene match: 5. The CDR3 reads CASSSGQGRYF. The CDR3 DNA follows: TGTGCCAGCAGTTCCGGACAGGGAAGGTACTTC.

This sequence joins TRBV11-2 and TRBJ2-5, with TRBD2 matching 8 bases. The germline V gene has CDR1 SGHAT and CDR2 FQNNGV. V shed 9 bases, J shed 4 bases, and the junction held 19 bases outside the gene matches. The CDR3 extends over 17 amino acids. The CDR3 nucleotides read TGTGCCAGTGGTCGTGCAAAGTCCGGGAGGGCCGTAGAGACCCAGTACTTC. This translates into CASGRAKSGRAVETQYF. Based on the CDR3 plus reference TRBV11-2 and TRBJ2-5, the full variable domain is EAGVAQSPRYKIIEKRQSVAFWCNPISGHATLYWYQQILGQGPKLLIQFQNNGVVDDSQLPKDRFSAERLKGVDSTLKIQPAKLEDSAVYLCASGRAKSGRAVETQYFGPGTRLLVL.

This sequence joins TRBV30 and TRBJ2-2; 7 bases map to TRBD2. CDR3 size: 15 residues. Germline trimming cut 2 bases from V and 3 bases from J; bases unmatched to any gene: 6. Germline CDR1 is GTSNPN and CDR2 is SVGIG (reference sequence). DNA for the CDR3: TGTGCCTGGAGTCGAGGGGACTACTACACCGGGGAGCTGTTTTTT. Protein product: CAWSRGDYYTGELFF.

V is TRBV29-1 and J is TRBJ2-7, with 12 bases matching TRBD1. The CDR3 extends over 13 amino acids. The germline V gene has CDR1 SQVTM and CDR2 ANQGSEA. V trimming: 8 bases; J trimming: 6 bases; junction bases outside the gene matches: 8. CDR3 DNA: TGCAGCCACCTGGGACAGGGGGCGTGCGAGCAGTACTTC. It translates to CSHLGQGACEQYF.

V gene TRBV7-6 combines with J gene TRBJ2-5; possibly TRBD2 for D (6 bases). The V and J ends lost 5 bases and 5 bases respectively, with 12 bases between them. The germline V gene has CDR1 SGHVS and CDR2 FNYEAQ. CDR3 length: 13 residues. CDR3 residues: CASSNQGGETQYF. CDR3 coding DNA: TGTGCCAGCAGCAACCAAGGAGGGGAGACCCAGTACTTC.

The chain uses TRBV27 and TRBJ1-5; TRBD1 aligns across 9 bases. CDR1 is MNHEY and CDR2 is SMNVEV in the germline V gene (reference sequence). V lost 6 bases to trimming and J lost 3 bases; unmatched junction nucleotides: 6. The CDR3 is made up of 15 amino acids. The CDR3 region has the DNA TGTGCCAGCAGCCAGGGACAGGGCTTCAATCAGCCCCAGCATTTT. It codes for CASSQGQGFNQPQHF.

The chain is built from TRBV30 and TRBJ1-2, with D possibly being TRBD1 (6 bases). Germline CDR1 GTSNPN, CDR2 SVGIG (reference sequence). Trimming took 5 bases from V and 0 from J, leaving 10 bases between them. The CDR3 spans 13 residues. This CDR3 is CAWYRETNYGYTF. The CDR3, as DNA: TGTGCCTGGTACAGGGAGACTAACTATGGCTACACCTTC. The whole variable domain, remainder taken from reference TRBV30 and TRBJ1-2, is SQTIHQWPATLVQPVGSPLSLECTVEGTSNPNLYWYRQAAGRGLQLLFYSVGIGQISSEVPQNLSASRPQDRQFILSSKKLLLSDSGFYLCAWYRETNYGYTFGSGTRLTVV.

A word on this clone: The sample holds other DNA sequences that translate to the same CDR3. The chain links TRBV5-1 to TRBJ1-2; 7 bases align to TRBD1. This CDR3 is built from 14 residues. Trimming took 0 bases from V and 8 from J; bases not matched to a gene: 7. Looked up from germline, CDR1 is SGHRS and CDR2 is YFSETQ. This chain's CDR3 is CASSLDRGSNGYTF. CDR3 DNA sequence: TGCGCCAGCAGCTTGGACAGGGGCAGTAACGGCTACACCTTC.

The V call is TRBV18, the J call TRBJ2-1; 8 nucleotides match TRBD2. Germline CDR1 is KGHSH and CDR2 is LQKENI. The CDR3 consists of 15 residues. Trimming at V came to 1 base and at J to 7 bases, leaving 6 bases not matched to a gene. DNA of the CDR3: TGTGCCAGCTCACCACTCAGCGGGGGAGGGAATGAGCAGTTCTTC. It is translated as CASSPLSGGGNEQFF. Variable domain in full (rest from reference TRBV18 and TRBJ2-1): NAGVMQNPRHLVRRRGQEARLRCSPMKGHSHVYWYRQLPEEGLKFMVYLQKENIIDESGMPKERFSAEFPKEGPSILRIQQVVRGDSAAYFCASSPLSGGGNEQFFGPGTRLTVL.

CDR3 region: CASSLGQGSGPLHF. Written as DNA, the CDR3 is TGTGCCAGCAGCCTCGGGCAGGGGTCCGGTCCCCTCCACTTT. J is TRBJ1-6 and V is TRBV3-1 (or the pseudogene TRBV3-2), with a weak D call TRBD1 (6 bases). Germline CDR1 is LGHDT and CDR2 is YNNKEL (reference sequence). The CDR3 loop spans 14 amino acids. V was clipped by 4 bases and J by 13 bases, with 17 bases between them.

The J gene is TRBJ2-7, the V gene TRBV6-5; 7 positions match TRBD2. The CDR3 is 13 amino acids. V was pared by 5 bases and J by 6 bases, with 7 bases of the junction left unmatched. The germline V gene encodes CDR1 MNHEY and CDR2 SVGAGI. The CDR3 nucleotides read TGTGCCAGCAGTAAGCCCCCTAGCGGCGAGCAGTACTTC. This translates into CASSKPPSGEQYF.

V usage is TRBV19 and J usage is TRBJ2-7, with D perhaps TRBD1 (5 bases). This CDR3 has 13 residues. V dropped 5 bases and J dropped 4 bases, with 12 bases sitting between them. CDR1 is LNHDA and CDR2 is SQIVND in the germline V gene (reference sequence). DNA for the CDR3: TGTGCCAGTAGTGGATTTCAGGGATACGAGCAGTACTTC. As protein: CASSGFQGYEQYF.

This chain links TRBV19 with TRBJ1-5; 10 bases align to TRBD1. J lost 5 bases, V lost 3 bases, and 7 bases had no gene match. Germline V CDR1 and CDR2: LNHDA, SQIVND (reference sequence). CDR3 length: 16 residues. The CDR3 DNA reads TGTGCCAGTAGTATTGGCCTTGGGACAGGGGATCAGCCCCAGCATTTT. It encodes CASSIGLGTGDQPQHF.

The gene calls are TRBV5-6 and TRBJ1-6; 12 nucleotides match TRBD1. The germline V gene has CDR1 SGHDT and CDR2 YYEEEE. This CDR3 spans 16 amino acids. The trim removed 0 bases at V and 8 bases at J, leaving 3 bases unmatched. The CDR3 DNA reads as TGTGCCAGCAGCTTGGTGGGACAGGGGGCAGATTCACCCCTCCACTTT. Its translation: CASSLVGQGADSPLHF.

The J gene is TRBJ1-5, the V gene TRBV3-1 (or the pseudogene TRBV3-2); D remains unclear. The CDR3 runs to 13 residues. Between the trimmed V and J ends, which lost 2 bases and 4 bases, there was a span of 6 bases. Germline V gene lookup returns CDR1 LGHDT and CDR2 YNNKEL (reference sequence). DNA of the CDR3: TGTGCCAGCAGCCAATCACAGAATCAGCCCCAGCATTTT. Translating it yields CASSQSQNQPQHF.

The V and J genes are TRBV3-1 (or the pseudogene TRBV3-2) and TRBJ2-3; 8 nucleotides match TRBD1. In germline, CDR1 is LGHDT, CDR2 YNNKEL (reference sequence). This CDR3 spans 14 amino acids. V gave up 5 bases and J gave up 8 bases; unmatched junction bases: 9. The CDR3 DNA is TGTGCCAGCAGCTACGGGACAGGAGTTCTTACGCAGTATTTT. It specifies CASSYGTGVLTQYF.

The chain recombines TRBV7-6 with TRBJ2-7, with D maybe TRBD2 (5 bases). Trimming shortened V by 1 base and J by 2 bases, and 9 bases separated the two germline ends. Looked up from germline, CDR1 is SGHVS and CDR2 is FNYEAQ. The CDR3 has 14 amino acids. The CDR3 spells CASSLGRVAYEQYF. CDR3 DNA: TGTGCCAGCAGCTTAGGGCGGGTCGCCTACGAGCAGTACTTC.

The chain carries TRBV12-3 or TRBV12-4 and TRBJ2-5; D is unclear. The CDR3 spans 11 residues. V shed 4 bases and J shed 5 bases, with 5 bases lying between them. For the CDR3, the DNA is TGTGCCAGCAGTTATCTCGAGACCCAGTACTTC. Amino acid sequence: CASSYLETQYF.

This chain joins TRBV19 and TRBJ2-3; D is perhaps TRBD2 (6 bases). The V gene's germline CDR1 is LNHDA and CDR2 SQIVND (reference sequence). This CDR3 region has 15 residues. V dropped 5 bases and J dropped 0 bases, with 12 bases sitting between them. The CDR3 DNA sequence: TGTGCCAGTAGTTCTCCGGGACTCAGCACAGATACGCAGTATTTT. Amino acids: CASSSPGLSTDTQYF.

The CDR3 sequence is CASSLAPTVASGANVLTF. In nucleotides, the CDR3 is TGCGCCAGCAGCTTGGCTCCGACAGTTGCCTCTGGGGCCAACGTCCTGACTTTC. This chain links TRBV5-1 with TRBJ2-6, with a possible D match to TRBD1 (5 bases). CDR1 and CDR2 (germline): SGHRS, YFSETQ. Deletions cut 0 bases from V and 0 bases from J, with 13 bases between. The CDR3 is made up of 18 amino acids.

The chain recombines TRBV11-1 with TRBJ2-5; 8 bases match TRBD2. V lost 0 bases and J lost 2; bases outside the gene matches: 5. This CDR3 has 16 residues. Per germline, CDR1 SGHAT and CDR2 FQDESV (reference sequence). CDR3 sequence reads: CASSLAALAVQETQYF. In DNA form, the CDR3 reads TGTGCCAGCAGCTTAGCGGCACTAGCGGTTCAAGAGACCCAGTACTTC.

This clone was detected only once. V gene TRBV24-1 combines with J gene TRBJ1-4; TRBD1 agrees at 11 bases. The CDR3 is made up of 15 amino acids. The V segment lost 3 bases and the J segment 7 bases; nucleotides outside the gene matches: 3. CDR1 is KGHDR, CDR2 SFDVKD, per germline. CDR3 protein: CATSDAGTGGEKLFF. The CDR3 DNA reads TGTGCCACCAGTGATGCCGGGACAGGGGGTGAAAAACTGTTTTTT.